This T cell receptor (beta chain) appears in the sequencing data of a study of blood T cell repertoires in COVID-19. This CDR3 is 13 amino acids long. Looked up from germline, CDR1 is GTSNPN and CDR2 is SVGIG (reference sequence). V was pared by 2 bases and J by 3 bases, with 8 bases between. Per the original data handling: Cell counts per sample came from amplifying reference gene primers. Generated by immunoSEQ multiplex PCR, the TCRdb table keeps only in-frame clones and is missing some. The D gene and trimming were derived from the DNA, and the V and J assignments and clone size from that table. The table includes around 100,000 clones, around 83% detected once.

The rearrangement links TRBV30 to TRBJ1-5; D not certain. Sequenced material: peripheral blood. The TCR was taken from a middle-aged man with acute or convalescent COVID-19. The CDR3 loop reads CAWSSGYNQPQHF. The CDR3 DNA sequence: TGTGCCTGGAGTTCCGGTTACAATCAGCCCCAGCATTTT.